Included here is one TCR beta chain sequence, with context. Its antigen remains unidentified. No much larger clone exists at a distance of one base, and base qualities are not known. One collaborating source in Seattle enrolled patients while the patients were actively infected and followed the patients over time throughout the course of disease. Collaborating institutions collected whole blood in K2EDTA tubes following their own protocols. Collaborator samples were shipped for TCRbeta analysis as frozen whole blood, isolated PBMCs, or DNA extracted from either sample type. This sample was included in a study of blood T cell repertoires in COVID-19 (dated by TCRdb to between 2020 and 2021). Broadly, across the study: The collaborator samples originated in the United States, Italy and Spain and spanned the acute and convalescent phases of COVID-19. The material from the prospective study consisted of cDNA or gDNA derived from T cells, B-cell-depleted T cells, or PBMCs. Subjects who had been exposed to COVID-19, were actively infected with it, or had recovered from it provided the deeply sampled blood TCRbeta repertoires that made up the dataset. The repertoires were released in a freely available public database meant as a resource for research on the immune response to SARS-CoV-2. Samples were obtained from the ongoing ImmuneRACE study (first 160 participants) and from about 1,300 subjects provided by 6 global collaborators. Nearly every sample came with metadata listing a de-identified subject ID, COVID-19 status, age in years and sex. Where available, HLA class I and class II types were taken from metadata supplied by the sample provider and were not determined by assay-based typing.

TCRbeta CDR3 regions were amplified from genomic DNA using the immunoSEQ Assay, a bias-controlled multiplex PCR. In the source study's methods: The number of nucleated cells in each sample was estimated by amplification of reference gene primers within the assay. Sequence reads were collapsed and filtered to measure the absolute abundance of every unique TCRbeta CDR3 rearrangement. For each sample, productive Simpson clonality was calculated as the square root of Simpson's diversity index across productive rearrangements. The table was pulled from immuneACCESS by TCRdb, which kept in-frame rearrangements only. Such tables lose some clones; where checked, under half of the loss comes from unresolved V genes, and the rest has no known cause. V, J and clone size derive from that table, while D and trimming were established from the DNA sequence. This sample gives approximately 150,000 clones in total; 75% to 90% of them show up just once. The ten largest clones take up around 15% of the sample.

Deletion took 5 bases off V and 5 bases off J, with a span of 10 bases between the germline ends. The CDR3 has 12 amino acids, counting the end cysteine and phenylalanine. The read is trimmed to its CDR3 DNA, 36 bases read in frame from base 1. From a lookup of the germline V gene (reference sequence), CDR1 and CDR2 are LNHDA and SQIVND. General study outcomes and caveats: How much clinical and demographic metadata was included differed by source and by participant, and the metadata was provided uncurated.

Rearrangement joined TRBV19 to TRBJ2-7; D gene: possibly TRBD2, on 6 matching bases. Sequenced material: peripheral blood. The TCR was taken from a man aged 18 to 29 with COVID-19, enrolled during active disease. The encoded CDR3 is CASSPTSNEQYF. The nucleotide sequence is given as TGTGCCAGTAGTCCCACTAGCAACGAGCAGTACTTC.